This TCR beta chain was obtained from a study of spatial heterogeneity in lung cancer. The CDR3 length is 13 residues. From germline, CDR1 is KGHDR and CDR2 SFDVKD. V lost 5 bases to trimming and J lost 4 bases, with 10 bases between them. One entry per CDR3 protein results from TCRdb running MiXCR on the 5' RACE reads. The sample includes about 13,000 distinct CDR3 sequences, less than 4.5% of them seen just once. Time point described: sample taken at primary tumor resection. This clonotype was counted at least ten times. This chain connects TRBV24-1 to TRBJ1-1, with a tentative D call TRBD1 (5 bases). The source was PBMCs, collected at surgery. The TCR was taken from a male donor with early-stage non-small cell lung cancer. The CDR3 here is CATSGRGGTEAFF. CDR3 DNA: TGTGCCACCAGTGGGCGCGGGGGCACTGAAGCTTTCTTT.